This is a list of T cell receptor beta chains from one sample in a study of control samples from healthy donors and cancer patients. Repertoires were generated with immunoSEQ multiplex PCR, while TCRdb's copy carries only in-frame clones and drops some. Of tens of thousands of clones listed, less than 90% are singletons. The sequenced sample consisted of blood. These receptors were taken from a man aged 55 to 70 in good health. Both conserved end residues are part of each CDR3. Fields, in order: D gene, J gene, V gene, CDR3 protein. The D gene is left open where the match is weak.

d_gene: .
j_gene: TRBJ2-3
v_gene: TRBV11-2
CDR3aa: CASSLVSSRTDTQYF

d_gene: TRBD2
j_gene: TRBJ2-2
v_gene: TRBV6-2/TRBV6-3
CDR3aa: CASSYSGLANTGELFF

d_gene: .
j_gene: TRBJ2-3
v_gene: TRBV5-6
CDR3aa: CASKSWRSSTDTQYF

d_gene: .
j_gene: TRBJ1-2
v_gene: TRBV29-1
CDR3aa: CSVEGAFGYTF

d_gene: .
j_gene: TRBJ1-3
v_gene: TRBV25-1
CDR3aa: CASSEYMVGNTIYF

d_gene: TRBD1
j_gene: TRBJ1-2
v_gene: TRBV5-6
CDR3aa: CASSSWDSLNYGYTF

d_gene: .
j_gene: TRBJ2-7
v_gene: TRBV7-8
CDR3aa: CASSRDSQVHEQYF

d_gene: .
j_gene: TRBJ2-7
v_gene: TRBV25-1
CDR3aa: CASSKGDGPYEQYF

d_gene: .
j_gene: TRBJ2-5
v_gene: TRBV7-2
CDR3aa: CASSPTTETQYF

d_gene: .
j_gene: TRBJ1-2
v_gene: TRBV6-5
CDR3aa: CASSYSRGHGYTF

d_gene: TRBD1
j_gene: TRBJ1-2
v_gene: TRBV7-8
CDR3aa: CASSSLDRDGYTF

d_gene: .
j_gene: TRBJ1-1
v_gene: TRBV30
CDR3aa: CAWSAPARDLSEAFF

d_gene: TRBD1
j_gene: TRBJ2-7
v_gene: TRBV5-1
CDR3aa: CASSLGQGAYEQYF

d_gene: TRBD2
j_gene: TRBJ2-1
v_gene: TRBV5-1
CDR3aa: CASSLDEGLAAYNEQFF

d_gene: .
j_gene: TRBJ2-1
v_gene: TRBV7-9
CDR3aa: CASTPVGIGGGEQFF

d_gene: .
j_gene: TRBJ2-7
v_gene: TRBV9
CDR3aa: CASSVGYRAEQYF

d_gene: .
j_gene: TRBJ2-5
v_gene: TRBV6-5
CDR3aa: CASSYSGGLETQYF

d_gene: .
j_gene: TRBJ2-7
v_gene: TRBV14
CDR3aa: CASSHVGEQYF

d_gene: .
j_gene: TRBJ2-3
v_gene: TRBV5-1
CDR3aa: CASSLEGSLRAPPDTQYF

d_gene: .
j_gene: TRBJ2-1
v_gene: TRBV4-3
CDR3aa: CASSLSPQGTYNEQFF

d_gene: .
j_gene: TRBJ2-1
v_gene: TRBV9
CDR3aa: CASTGSSGYGNEQFF

d_gene: .
j_gene: TRBJ2-5
v_gene: TRBV2
CDR3aa: CASKDRAGETQYF

d_gene: .
j_gene: TRBJ2-7
v_gene: TRBV7-2
CDR3aa: CASSSWDGPYEQYF

d_gene: .
j_gene: TRBJ1-2
v_gene: TRBV27
CDR3aa: CASSFSLSRGYTF

d_gene: .
j_gene: TRBJ1-1
v_gene: TRBV5-6
CDR3aa: CASSSRNTQNTEAFF

d_gene: .
j_gene: TRBJ1-6
v_gene: TRBV19
CDR3aa: CASSILGSSYNSPLHF

d_gene: .
j_gene: TRBJ2-2
v_gene: TRBV7-9
CDR3aa: CASSLRRTNTGELFF

d_gene: .
j_gene: TRBJ2-7
v_gene: TRBV19
CDR3aa: CASSLSRAGGYEQYF

d_gene: .
j_gene: TRBJ1-1
v_gene: TRBV10-3
CDR3aa: CAIRQGLNTEAFF

d_gene: .
j_gene: TRBJ1-1
v_gene: TRBV5-1
CDR3aa: CASSLWGGENTEAFF

d_gene: .
j_gene: TRBJ1-2
v_gene: TRBV29-1
CDR3aa: CSASGPVF

d_gene: .
j_gene: TRBJ1-5
v_gene: TRBV23-1
CDR3aa: CASSQLNRVWGNQPQHF

d_gene: .
j_gene: TRBJ1-1
v_gene: TRBV19
CDR3aa: CASNDPIKGAEAFF

d_gene: TRBD1
j_gene: TRBJ2-3
v_gene: TRBV5-4
CDR3aa: CASSLAGGSNTDTQYF

d_gene: .
j_gene: TRBJ2-1
v_gene: TRBV6-2/TRBV6-3
CDR3aa: CASSYVGGEQFF

d_gene: TRBD1
j_gene: TRBJ2-5
v_gene: TRBV5-4
CDR3aa: CASSLGQGRLETQYF

d_gene: .
j_gene: TRBJ1-2
v_gene: TRBV4-1
CDR3aa: CASSREQDRKDYGYTF

d_gene: TRBD2
j_gene: TRBJ2-4
v_gene: TRBV4-3
CDR3aa: CASSPFLRGGQNIQYF

d_gene: .
j_gene: TRBJ2-3
v_gene: TRBV18
CDR3aa: CASSRSGTTDTQYF

d_gene: .
j_gene: TRBJ1-5
v_gene: TRBV19
CDR3aa: CASSIDGTYSNQPQHF

d_gene: TRBD1
j_gene: TRBJ1-5
v_gene: TRBV11-2
CDR3aa: CASSQTGGNNQPQHF

d_gene: TRBD1
j_gene: TRBJ1-1
v_gene: TRBV27
CDR3aa: CAYTGAVMNTEAFF

d_gene: TRBD1
j_gene: TRBJ1-1
v_gene: TRBV5-6
CDR3aa: CASTSDRLNTEAFF

d_gene: TRBD2
j_gene: TRBJ2-7
v_gene: TRBV14
CDR3aa: CASSLLAGGKGNEQYF

d_gene: .
j_gene: TRBJ1-2
v_gene: TRBV4-1
CDR3aa: CASSQDPEGVSYGYTF